These T cell receptor beta chains were read from a single sample in a study of T cell repertoires in aging, cancer and after chemotherapy. Via MiXCR, TCRdb re-called the multiplex PCR reads, giving one row per CDR3 protein. The sample lists thousands of distinct CDR3 sequences; about 53% were seen once. The sequencing sample was made of blood. The source of these receptors is a human donor with a solid tumor. CDR3s include the opening cysteine and the closing phenylalanine or tryptophan. A D gene is named only where the DNA matches it firmly. Rows give clone size only sometimes, using once, few, many, or a class for an expanded clone.

TRBV5-1	TRBJ1-6	NA	TRBD1	CASSMDRGRSPLHF	TGCGCCAGCAGTATGGACAGGGGACGCTCACCCCTCCACTTT
TRBV27	TRBJ1-1	few	TRBD1	CASRIQGAYTEAFF	TGTGCCAGCAGAATTCAGGGGGCCTACACTGAAGCTTTCTTT
TRBV30	TRBJ1-2	medium-sized	NA	CAWSVRQNYGYTF	TGTGCCTGGAGTGTAAGACAGAACTATGGCTACACCTTC
TRBV7-6	TRBJ2-1	few	TRBD2	CASSLDLAGGNQFF	TGTGCCAGCAGCTTAGATCTAGCGGGAGGGAACCAGTTCTTC
TRBV19	TRBJ1-5	NA	NA	CASSGSQGNQPQHF	TGTGCCAGTAGTGGGAGCCAGGGGAATCAGCCCCAGCATTTT
TRBV20-1	TRBJ2-7	NA	TRBD2	CSARASGLASEQYF	TGCAGTGCTAGAGCCTCGGGACTAGCGAGCGAGCAGTACTTC
TRBV11-2	TRBJ2-5	NA	TRBD2	CASSQGIAGDETQYF	TGTGCCAGCAGCCAGGGGATAGCGGGAGACGAGACCCAGTACTTC
TRBV20-1	TRBJ2-7	few	NA	CSARGTSGASYEQYF	TGCAGTGCTAGAGGTACCAGCGGAGCATCCTACGAGCAGTACTTC
TRBV7-9	TRBJ2-3	NA	TRBD2	CASRRRLAGHTDTQYF	TGTGCCAGCAGACGGAGACTAGCGGGACACACAGATACGCAGTATTTT
TRBV6-1	TRBJ2-5	NA	NA	CASSSPETQYF	TGTGCCAGCTCTTCCCCGGAGACCCAGTACTTC
TRBV6-2/TRBV6-3	TRBJ2-7	NA	NA	CASTLDLRAYEQYF	TGTGCCAGCACCCTGGACTTGAGGGCCTACGAGCAGTACTTC
TRBV11-2	TRBJ1-5	NA	NA	CASSLFEGNQPQHF	TGTGCCAGCAGCTTATTTGAGGGCAATCAGCCCCAGCATTTT
TRBV10-3	TRBJ2-7	few	TRBD2	CAISGTGTSGRAVLEQYF	TGTGCCATCAGTGGGACCGGGACTAGCGGGAGGGCTGTACTCGAGCAGTACTTC
TRBV9	TRBJ1-6	NA	TRBD1	CASDRGVGNSPLHF	TGTGCCAGCGACAGGGGTGTGGGTAATTCACCCCTCCACTTT
TRBV7-6	TRBJ1-2	few	NA	CASSPAVYNYGYTF	TGTGCCAGCAGCCCCGCAGTCTATAACTATGGCTACACCTTC
TRBV20-1	TRBJ1-1	NA	TRBD1	CSAPGQGRSISEAFF	TGCAGTGCCCCAGGACAGGGTCGGAGTATTAGTGAAGCTTTCTTT
TRBV5-6	TRBJ2-7	NA	NA	CASSGDNLDEQYF	TGCGCCAGCAGCGGGGACAATCTTGACGAGCAGTACTTC
TRBV6-5	TRBJ2-1	NA	TRBD1	CASSYTGTASYNEQFF	TGTGCCAGCAGTTACACGGGGACAGCCTCCTACAATGAGCAGTTCTTC
TRBV6-5	TRBJ1-2	NA	TRBD1	CASSYPDRAFEGYTF	TGTGCCAGCAGTTATCCTGACAGGGCGTTCGAAGGCTACACCTTC
TRBV27	TRBJ2-7	NA	NA	CASSPGQSYEQYF	TGTGCCAGCAGTCCCGGACAGAGCTACGAGCAGTACTTC
TRBV5-5	TRBJ1-2	NA	NA	CASSWTGNYGYTF	TGTGCCAGCAGCTGGACTGGTAACTATGGCTACACCTTC
TRBV7-2	TRBJ1-2	few	TRBD1	CASSSQGAGGYTF	TGTGCCAGCAGCTCCCAGGGGGCGGGCGGCTACACCTTC
TRBV6-2/TRBV6-3	TRBJ2-1	NA	NA	CASSPGELMNEQFF	TGTGCCAGCAGCCCCGGGGAGTTAATGAATGAGCAGTTCTTC
TRBV20-1	TRBJ1-5	few	NA	CSATGFGSNQPQHF	TGCAGTGCTACAGGTTTTGGGAGCAATCAGCCCCAGCATTTT
TRBV19	TRBJ2-7	NA	NA	CASSIDTGSEQYF	TGTGCCAGTAGTATCGATACAGGGAGCGAGCAGTACTTC
TRBV6-5	TRBJ1-2	NA	NA	CASSENGYTF	TGTGCCAGCAGTGAAAATGGCTACACCTTC
TRBV27	TRBJ1-1	once	NA	CASSLTRVMNTEAFF	TGTGCCAGCAGTTTAACCAGGGTAATGAACACTGAAGCTTTCTTT
TRBV24-1	TRBJ1-2	NA	NA	CANLNFGGARGYTF	TGTGCCAATCTCAACTTTGGGGGGGCGCGGGGCTACACCTTC
TRBV27	TRBJ1-2	NA	TRBD1	CASSLWGQGRAGYGYTF	TGTGCCAGCAGTTTATGGGGACAGGGGAGGGCCGGCTATGGCTACACCTTC
TRBV20-1	TRBJ2-7	NA	NA	CSAGGLWTTSYEQYF	TGCAGTGCTGGAGGGTTGTGGACTACTTCCTACGAGCAGTACTTC
TRBV5-4	TRBJ1-2	NA	NA	CASSLRGNDGYTF	TGTGCCAGCAGCTTGAGGGGAAACGATGGCTACACCTTC
TRBV27	TRBJ2-7	NA	NA	CASSPLRSSYEQYF	TGTGCCAGCAGTCCGCTAAGGAGCTCCTACGAGCAGTACTTC
TRBV19	TRBJ2-7	few	TRBD2	CASSSSGRIHEQYF	TGTGCCAGTAGTTCCAGCGGGAGGATCCACGAGCAGTACTTC
TRBV27	TRBJ2-3	NA	NA	CASSRYRGTDTQYF	TGTGCCAGCAGCCGATACAGGGGCACAGATACGCAGTATTTT
TRBV18	TRBJ2-7	NA	TRBD1	CASSPPIGQGANEQYF	TGTGCCAGCTCACCACCGATTGGACAGGGGGCTAACGAGCAGTACTTC
TRBV20-1	TRBJ2-7	NA	TRBD2	CSARGQLALSSYEQYF	TGCAGTGCTAGAGGTCAACTAGCGCTAAGCTCCTACGAGCAGTACTTC
TRBV29-1	TRBJ2-1	NA	TRBD1	CSADRGGRSSGHEQFF	TGCAGCGCAGACAGGGGGGGGCGTAGTTCGGGGCATGAGCAGTTCTTC
TRBV11-2	TRBJ1-1	NA	NA	CASRGGNTEAFF	TGTGCCAGCCGTGGGGGGAACACTGAAGCTTTCTTT
TRBV28	TRBJ1-1	NA	NA	CASRGIFAEAFF	TGTGCCAGCAGGGGGATTTTCGCTGAAGCTTTCTTT
TRBV27	TRBJ2-7	NA	NA	CASSLRQPIQRSYEQYF	TGTGCCAGCAGTTTAAGACAGCCGATCCAGAGGTCCTACGAGCAGTACTTC
TRBV30	TRBJ2-5	NA	NA	CAWSVWTAQETQYF	TGTGCCTGGAGTGTGTGGACAGCCCAAGAGACCCAGTACTTC
TRBV20-1	TRBJ1-2	NA	NA	CSARLTGRYGYTF	TGCAGTGCTCGACTTACCGGGCGCTATGGCTACACCTTC
TRBV30	TRBJ1-2	few	TRBD1	CACRDRVDNYGYTF	TGTGCCTGCCGGGACAGGGTAGATAACTATGGCTACACCTTC
TRBV19	TRBJ1-2	NA	NA	CASSILLTWDLLTGYTF	TGTGCCAGTAGTATACTCCTAACCTGGGACCTCCTTACCGGCTACACCTTC
TRBV20-1	TRBJ1-1	NA	NA	CSAKGLGRAFF	TGCAGTGCTAAAGGACTGGGACGAGCTTTCTTT
TRBV6-2/TRBV6-3	TRBJ1-2	NA	NA	CASSLGNYGYTF	TGTGCCAGCAGCCTGGGTAACTATGGCTACACCTTC
TRBV2	TRBJ1-2	NA	NA	CASSEAALGRGKDNTF	TGTGCCAGCAGTGAAGCAGCCCTCGGACGCGGGAAGGATAACACCTTC
TRBV10-3	TRBJ2-7	NA	NA	CAISSGTTTYEQYF	TGTGCCATCAGTTCCGGGACAACAACCTACGAGCAGTACTTC
TRBV29-1	TRBJ2-7	NA	NA	CSVTISYEQYF	TGCAGCGTTACGATCTCCTACGAGCAGTACTTC
TRBV7-2	TRBJ2-1	NA	NA	CASSLIGATYNEQFF	TGTGCCAGCAGCTTAATAGGGGCTACCTACAATGAGCAGTTCTTC
TRBV6-5	TRBJ2-1	NA	TRBD1	CASTRGPDNEQFF	TGTGCCAGCACAAGGGGGCCCGACAATGAGCAGTTCTTC
TRBV6-5	TRBJ1-2	few	NA	CASSAFFTGSGGYTF	TGTGCCAGCAGCGCATTCTTTACAGGCTCGGGTGGCTACACCTTC
TRBV10-3	TRBJ1-5	NA	NA	CASSDTVETQPQHF	TGCGCCAGCAGTGATACTGTCGAAACCCAGCCCCAGCATTTT
TRBV5-1	TRBJ2-7	NA	TRBD1	CASSPGQTYEQYF	TGCGCCAGCAGCCCGGGACAGACCTACGAGCAGTACTTC
TRBV20-1	TRBJ2-7	NA	TRBD2	CSARDYRTSGCPSYEQYF	TGCAGTGCTAGAGATTATCGGACTAGCGGGTGCCCCTCCTACGAGCAGTACTTC